This T cell receptor beta chain appears in the sequencing data of a study of technical replicates of blood from several donors. The CDR3 has 15 residues. Losses at the gene ends were 6 bases for V and 0 bases for J; bases not matched to a gene: 4. Germline CDR1 and CDR2: MNHEY and SVGAGI. Here immunoSEQ multiplex PCR was the method, and the copy in TCRdb shows in-frame clones only, minus some. The sample lists under 100,000 clones, roughly 95% occurring once. This clonotype was sampled from a human donor in good health. Material for sequencing was T cells isolated from PBMCs. The rearrangement links TRBV6-5 to TRBJ1-4; the match to TRBD1 covers 7 bases. The CDR3 bases are TGTGCCAGCAGCCGGGACAGCGCAACTAATGAAAAACTGTTTTTT. Its translation is CASSRDSATNEKLFF.